A selection of T cell receptor beta chains follows, all from one sample in a study of CD8+ T cells in alopecia areata. Assay: immunoSEQ multiplex PCR; the TCRdb copy retains only in-frame clones and omits some. The profile shows 150,000 or so clones, 45% to 60% of them singletons. Sequenced sample: CD4+ T cells sorted from blood. Receptors originate from a human donor in good health. CDR3s include the opening cysteine and the closing phenylalanine or tryptophan. The order of the fields is V gene, D gene, J gene, clone size, CDR3 protein, CDR3 DNA. D genes are given only for firm matches. Size values are once, few and many counts, or a class for expanded clones, and some rows have none.

>TRBV23-1|TRBD1|TRBJ2-7|-
CASSPGQGWQYF
TGCGCCAGCAGTCCTGGACAGGGATGGCAGTACTTC
>TRBV30|-|TRBJ2-5|-
CAWSADPGGGETQYF
TGTGCCTGGAGTGCCGACCCCGGGGGTGGGGAGACCCAGTACTTC
>TRBV7-6|TRBD2|TRBJ2-7|-
CASSLSGRDTDEQYF
TGTGCCAGCAGCTTAAGCGGGAGGGATACGGACGAGCAGTACTTC
>TRBV29-1|TRBD2|TRBJ2-5|-
CSVRSGQETQYF
TGCAGCGTTCGTAGCGGGCAAGAGACCCAGTACTTC
>TRBV6-6|TRBD1|TRBJ1-2|-
CASSWAGTGAGYGYTF
TGTGCCAGCAGTTGGGCCGGGACAGGCGCCGGGTATGGCTACACCTTC
>TRBV18|-|TRBJ2-1|-
CASSPGIGGDKQFF
TGTGCCAGCTCACCAGGGATTGGGGGCGATAAGCAGTTCTTC
>TRBV30|TRBD1|TRBJ2-1|-
CAWNRDSNEQFF
TGTGCCTGGAACCGGGACAGCAATGAGCAGTTCTTC
>TRBV9|-|TRBJ2-3|few
CASSVSPSTDTQYF
TGTGCCAGCAGCGTATCCCCTAGCACAGATACGCAGTATTTT
>TRBV4-1|TRBD2|TRBJ2-3|few
CASSPNGLAGTDTQYF
TGCGCCAGCAGCCCCAATGGACTAGCGGGAACAGATACGCAGTATTTT
>TRBV5-1|-|TRBJ2-6|-
CASSLGAGANVLTF
TGCGCCAGCAGCTTGGGGGCTGGGGCCAACGTCCTGACTTTC
>TRBV7-8|-|TRBJ2-7|-
CASSSLDSYEQYF
TGTGCCAGCAGCTCTCTAGACTCCTACGAGCAGTACTTC
>TRBV10-3|TRBD2|TRBJ2-1|few
CAISRLADEQFF
TGTGCCATCTCGAGGCTAGCGGATGAGCAGTTCTTC
>TRBV29-1|-|TRBJ2-1|-
CSAGDGKQFF
TGCAGCGCCGGGGACGGGAAGCAGTTCTTC
>TRBV2|TRBD1|TRBJ2-7|-
CASTSDRRVAYEQYF
TGTGCCAGCACTTCGGACAGGCGGGTCGCTTACGAGCAGTACTTC
>TRBV11-2|-|TRBJ2-5|-
CASSLERGLSETQYF
TGTGCCAGCAGCTTAGAAAGGGGGTTAAGCGAGACCCAGTACTTC
>TRBV2|-|TRBJ2-3|-
CASGLKDTQYF
TGTGCCAGCGGTCTTAAAGATACGCAGTATTTT
>TRBV29-1|-|TRBJ2-1|once
CSVQYTYNEQFF
TGCAGCGTTCAATATACATACAATGAGCAGTTCTTC
>TRBV11-2|TRBD1|TRBJ2-3|few
CASSLRQGASDTQYF
TGTGCCAGCAGCCTTAGACAGGGGGCATCAGATACGCAGTATTTT
>TRBV20-1|-|TRBJ2-7|-
CSASRGHEQYF
TGCAGTGCCTCTAGGGGCCACGAGCAGTACTTC
>TRBV30|TRBD2|TRBJ2-1|-
CAWSKGLTGNEQFF
TGTGCCTGGAGTAAGGGACTAACTGGCAATGAGCAGTTCTTC
>TRBV5-6|TRBD1|TRBJ1-1|-
CASSLTGTGDTEAFF
TGTGCCAGCAGCTTGACCGGGACAGGGGACACTGAAGCTTTCTTT
>TRBV14|TRBD1|TRBJ2-1|few
CASSQRTGWVNEQFF
TGTGCCAGCAGCCAGAGGACAGGGTGGGTCAATGAGCAGTTCTTC
>TRBV7-9|-|TRBJ2-7|-
CASSLRTDYEQYF
TGTGCCAGCAGCTTAAGGACAGACTACGAGCAGTACTTC
>TRBV29-1|TRBD1|TRBJ2-1|-
CSTWTGGNEQFF
TGCAGCACCTGGACAGGGGGCAATGAGCAGTTCTTC
>TRBV5-1|TRBD1|TRBJ2-5|-
CASSLAPDRVQYF
TGCGCCAGCAGCTTGGCCCCCGACAGGGTCCAGTACTTC
>TRBV18|-|TRBJ2-5|-
CASSPSIGETQYF
TGTGCCAGCTCACCAAGTATAGGGGAGACCCAGTACTTC
>TRBV15|TRBD1|TRBJ1-5|-
CATSIGQGSYSNQPQHF
TGTGCCACCAGCATCGGACAGGGGTCCTATAGCAATCAGCCCCAGCATTTT
>TRBV6-5|TRBD1|TRBJ2-2|-
CASSNRGDGELFF
TGTGCCAGCAGCAACAGGGGGGACGGGGAGCTGTTTTTT
>TRBV2|-|TRBJ1-5|-
CASSRGRPYSNQPQHF
TGTGCCAGCAGTCGGGGTCGTCCTTATAGCAATCAGCCCCAGCATTTT
>TRBV5-1|TRBD1|TRBJ2-7|-
CASSRTGGLSYEQYF
TGCGCCAGCAGCCGTACAGGGGGCCTATCCTACGAGCAGTACTTC
>TRBV6-6|-|TRBJ1-5|-
CASSYQGSSQPQHF
TGTGCCAGCAGTTATCAGGGTAGTAGCCAGCCCCAGCATTTT
>TRBV25-1|-|TRBJ2-7|-
CASSESYLEQYF
TGTGCCAGCAGTGAATCCTATCTCGAGCAGTACTTC
>TRBV7-2|-|TRBJ1-5|-
CASSLGGQPQHF
TGTGCCAGCAGCTTAGGAGGTCAGCCCCAGCATTTT
>TRBV5-6|TRBD2|TRBJ2-7|-
CASSLGWTRNSYEQYF
TGTGCCAGCAGCTTGGGTTGGACTAGAAATTCCTACGAGCAGTACTTC
>TRBV25-1|-|TRBJ2-5|-
CASSEEGGGRETQYF
TGTGCCAGCAGTGAAGAAGGCGGAGGACGGGAGACCCAGTACTTC
>TRBV29-1|-|TRBJ2-3|few
CSVDGTVNTDTQYF
TGCAGCGTTGATGGGACGGTAAACACAGATACGCAGTATTTT
>TRBV5-1|-|TRBJ2-7|few
CASSRTATATYEQYF
TGCGCCAGCAGCCGTACCGCCACAGCCACCTACGAGCAGTACTTC
>TRBV29-1|-|TRBJ2-3|few
CSVEGASTDTQYF
TGCAGCGTTGAAGGGGCTAGCACAGATACGCAGTATTTT
>TRBV20-1|-|TRBJ1-2|-
CSARQGYGYTF
TGCAGTGCTCGGCAGGGTTATGGCTACACCTTC
>TRBV2|-|TRBJ1-1|-
CASSGENTEAFF
TGTGCCAGCAGTGGGGAGAACACTGAAGCTTTCTTT
>TRBV29-1|-|TRBJ1-1|-
CSVRGAEPAFF
TGCAGCGTGCGGGGAGCCGAACCAGCTTTCTTT
>TRBV6-5|-|TRBJ1-2|-
CASSRIQGDPYGYTF
TGTGCCAGCAGCCGGATCCAGGGAGATCCGTATGGCTACACCTTC
>TRBV2|-|TRBJ1-1|few
CASRGPVNTEAFF
TGTGCCAGCAGGGGGCCGGTGAACACTGAAGCTTTCTTT
>TRBV30|TRBD2|TRBJ2-3|-
CAWSWAGVADTQYF
TGTGCCTGGAGCTGGGCGGGAGTTGCAGATACGCAGTATTTT
>TRBV2|-|TRBJ2-1|-
CASSVIGDEQFF
TGTGCCAGCAGCGTGATAGGGGATGAGCAGTTCTTC
>TRBV11-2|TRBD1|TRBJ2-4|-
CASSLRDRDHIQYF
TGTGCCAGCAGCCTCCGGGACAGGGATCACATTCAGTACTTC
>TRBV14|TRBD2|TRBJ2-7|-
CASSQDSGGQRYF
TGTGCCAGCAGCCAAGATTCGGGAGGCCAGCGATACTTC
>TRBV29-1|-|TRBJ2-1|-
CSALRRASYNEQFF
TGCAGCGCCTTAAGGAGGGCCTCCTACAATGAGCAGTTCTTC
>TRBV9|-|TRBJ2-2|-
CASSPRDFGTGELFF
TGTGCCAGCAGCCCCCGGGACTTCGGCACCGGGGAGCTGTTTTTT
>TRBV9|TRBD1|TRBJ1-4|-
CARSGGLGTATNEKLFF
TGTGCCAGAAGCGGTGGCCTTGGGACAGCAACTAATGAAAAACTGTTTTTT
>TRBV25-1|-|TRBJ2-1|-
CASSEWASRQFF
TGTGCCAGCAGTGAATGGGCTAGCCGGCAGTTCTTC
>TRBV18|-|TRBJ1-1|-
CASSPDSLNTEAFF
TGTGCCAGCTCACCGGACAGTCTCAACACTGAAGCTTTCTTT
>TRBV27|-|TRBJ1-1|once
CASSTNMNTEAFF
TGTGCCAGCAGTACCAATATGAACACTGAAGCTTTCTTT
>TRBV5-6|TRBD2|TRBJ2-1|-
CASSFKTSGRANEQFF
TGTGCCAGCAGCTTTAAGACTAGCGGGAGGGCAAATGAGCAGTTCTTC
>TRBV28|-|TRBJ2-5|once
CASSFMGHQETQYF
TGTGCCAGCAGTTTCATGGGCCACCAAGAGACCCAGTACTTC
>TRBV5-1|-|TRBJ2-6|-
CASSLGHEGANVLTF
TGCGCCAGCAGCTTGGGGCACGAGGGGGCCAACGTCCTGACTTTC
>TRBV28|-|TRBJ1-5|-
CASSLYAGSGNQPQHF
TGTGCCAGCAGTTTATATGCAGGGTCGGGCAATCAGCCCCAGCATTTT
>TRBV29-1|TRBD1|TRBJ2-3|-
CSVDRGYEDTQYF
TGCAGCGTGGACAGGGGGTACGAAGATACGCAGTATTTT
>TRBV29-1|-|TRBJ2-2|-
CSARGSGRGGTGELFF
TGCAGCGCCCGAGGATCCGGCAGGGGTGGCACCGGGGAGCTGTTTTTT